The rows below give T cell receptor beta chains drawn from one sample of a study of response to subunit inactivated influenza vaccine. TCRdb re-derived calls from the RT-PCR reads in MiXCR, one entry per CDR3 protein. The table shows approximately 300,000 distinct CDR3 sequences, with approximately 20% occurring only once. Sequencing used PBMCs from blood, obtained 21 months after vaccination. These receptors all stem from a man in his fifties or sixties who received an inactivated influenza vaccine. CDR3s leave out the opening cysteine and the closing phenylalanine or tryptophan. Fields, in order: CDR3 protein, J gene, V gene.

CDR3 protein: ASSSPDRATAF; J gene: TRBJ1-1; V gene: TRBV5-6
CDR3 protein: ASSLAGPTYEQY; J gene: TRBJ2-7; V gene: TRBV7-8
CDR3 protein: ASSQPGHGSQPQH; J gene: TRBJ1-5; V gene: TRBV6-2/TRBV6-3
CDR3 protein: ASSASLSPDTQY; J gene: TRBJ2-3; V gene: TRBV28
CDR3 protein: SASQTGSSYNSPLH; J gene: TRBJ1-6; V gene: TRBV20-1
CDR3 protein: ASSESYEQY; J gene: TRBJ2-7; V gene: TRBV28
CDR3 protein: ASSLGAGPTDTQY; J gene: TRBJ2-3; V gene: TRBV12-3/TRBV12-4
CDR3 protein: ASSPGQVYEQY; J gene: TRBJ2-7; V gene: TRBV19
CDR3 protein: ASSSDRGREQY; J gene: TRBJ2-7; V gene: TRBV5-6
CDR3 protein: ASSQVSRAAKETQY; J gene: TRBJ2-5; V gene: TRBV4-2
CDR3 protein: SANWGGAGPQH; J gene: TRBJ1-5; V gene: TRBV20-1
CDR3 protein: ASSGNRAGTTPYEQY; J gene: TRBJ2-7; V gene: TRBV28
CDR3 protein: ASSSPGSSEQY; J gene: TRBJ2-7; V gene: TRBV6-5
CDR3 protein: SVEYGGNTIY; J gene: TRBJ1-3; V gene: TRBV29-1
CDR3 protein: ASSPTGTPTEAF; J gene: TRBJ1-1; V gene: TRBV18
CDR3 protein: ASSFEGMGNQPQH; J gene: TRBJ1-5; V gene: TRBV5-1
CDR3 protein: ASSYPGLAADEQF; J gene: TRBJ2-1; V gene: TRBV28
CDR3 protein: SARVWTGSSYNSPLH; J gene: TRBJ1-6; V gene: TRBV20-1
CDR3 protein: ASSQGARSNQPQH; J gene: TRBJ1-5; V gene: TRBV4-3
CDR3 protein: SASGGSGRSLSYNEQF; J gene: TRBJ2-1; V gene: TRBV20-1
CDR3 protein: ASTRGASGYGYT; J gene: TRBJ1-2; V gene: TRBV12-3/TRBV12-4
CDR3 protein: ASSESGAVDTEAF; J gene: TRBJ1-1; V gene: TRBV25-1
CDR3 protein: ASRHTYGSPDTQY; J gene: TRBJ2-3; V gene: TRBV7-9
CDR3 protein: ASSLRGRRTDTQY; J gene: TRBJ2-3; V gene: TRBV4-3
CDR3 protein: ASSPDRSNSYEQY; J gene: TRBJ2-7; V gene: TRBV5-6
CDR3 protein: ASSQQDYYEQY; J gene: TRBJ2-7; V gene: TRBV14
CDR3 protein: ASSYSPGTEAF; J gene: TRBJ1-1; V gene: TRBV25-1
CDR3 protein: ASSQDFTGGTNEKLF; J gene: TRBJ1-4; V gene: TRBV4-3
CDR3 protein: ASSWGQGYNSPLH; J gene: TRBJ1-6; V gene: TRBV6-5
CDR3 protein: ASSYVGGPYNSPLH; J gene: TRBJ1-6; V gene: TRBV5-6
CDR3 protein: ASRGGAFSNQPQH; J gene: TRBJ1-5; V gene: TRBV28
CDR3 protein: ASSLVTGLSGNTIY; J gene: TRBJ1-3; V gene: TRBV7-7
CDR3 protein: ASSLDPSEQY; J gene: TRBJ2-7; V gene: TRBV7-9
CDR3 protein: ASSQADREETQY; J gene: TRBJ2-5; V gene: TRBV4-3
CDR3 protein: ASSLASLGALTNEKLF; J gene: TRBJ1-4; V gene: TRBV5-1
CDR3 protein: ASSLSGQGDEQY; J gene: TRBJ2-7; V gene: TRBV4-2
CDR3 protein: ASSPAQETQY; J gene: TRBJ2-5; V gene: TRBV12-3/TRBV12-4
CDR3 protein: ASRLEKEQF; J gene: TRBJ2-1; V gene: TRBV5-1
CDR3 protein: ASSVGSPGDIQY; J gene: TRBJ2-4; V gene: TRBV9
CDR3 protein: ASSPNTGTLGQST; J gene: TRBJ1-2; V gene: TRBV18
CDR3 protein: SARARETQY; J gene: TRBJ2-5; V gene: TRBV20-1
CDR3 protein: SARSGGNSPLH; J gene: TRBJ1-6; V gene: TRBV20-1
CDR3 protein: ASLRTGDYGYT; J gene: TRBJ1-2; V gene: TRBV12-3/TRBV12-4
CDR3 protein: ASSSTGRLPTEAF; J gene: TRBJ1-1; V gene: TRBV5-1